This T cell receptor beta chain was recovered during a study of blood T cell repertoires in COVID-19. Study summary: Material from acute and convalescent COVID-19 was sourced from the United States, Italy and Spain. PBMCs, B-cell-depleted T cells, or T cells were the source of the cDNA or gDNA that made up the material.

As originally analysed: It was from reference gene primer amplification that nucleated cell counts were estimated. Profiling relied on immunoSEQ multiplex PCR, and the TCRdb table lists in-frame clones only, not all of them. That table furnishes V, J and clone size, whereas the DNA furnished D and trimming. The data show 150,000 to 200,000 clones, with about 80% seen just once and more than 25% held by the top ten. CDR3 length equals 16 residues. Germline V gene data show CDR1 as SEHNR and CDR2 as FQNEAQ (reference sequence). After removal of 4 bases from V and 0 bases from J, the junction contained 8 bases not matched to a gene.

The V and J genes are TRBV7-9 and TRBJ1-1; 7 bases align to TRBD1. The source is a woman aged 70-85 years with acute or convalescent COVID-19. The sequenced sample was peripheral blood. This CDR3 reads CASSYSTGAMNTEAFF. CDR3 nucleotides: TGTGCCAGCAGCTACTCCACAGGGGCGATGAACACTGAAGCTTTCTTT.